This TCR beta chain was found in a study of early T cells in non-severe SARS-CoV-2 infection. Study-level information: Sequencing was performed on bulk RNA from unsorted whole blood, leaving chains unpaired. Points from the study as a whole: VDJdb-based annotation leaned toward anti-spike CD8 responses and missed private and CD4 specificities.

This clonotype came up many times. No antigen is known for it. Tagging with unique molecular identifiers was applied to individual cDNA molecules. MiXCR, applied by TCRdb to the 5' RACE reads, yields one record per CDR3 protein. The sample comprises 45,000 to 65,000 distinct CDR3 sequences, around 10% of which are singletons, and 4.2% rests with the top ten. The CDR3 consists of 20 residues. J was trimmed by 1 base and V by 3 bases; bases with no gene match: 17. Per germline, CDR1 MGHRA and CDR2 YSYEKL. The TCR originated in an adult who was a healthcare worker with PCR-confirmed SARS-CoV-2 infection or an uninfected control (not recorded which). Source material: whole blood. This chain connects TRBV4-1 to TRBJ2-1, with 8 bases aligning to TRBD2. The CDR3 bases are TGCGCCAGCAGCCACCAGCCAGCGGGAGTTAGGAGTTGGTCCTACAATGAGCAGTTCTTC. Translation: CASSHQPAGVRSWSYNEQFF.